This is a list of T cell receptor beta chains from one sample in a study of cytomegalovirus exposure and HLA in healthy donors. Sequencing was performed with immunoSEQ multiplex PCR; in TCRdb, only in-frame clones are kept and a portion is missing. The table shows 150,000 to 200,000 clones, with less than 90% occurring only once. Source material: PBMCs. The receptors derive from a boy between 10 and 17 years old in good health and CMV-seronegative. The CDR3 runs from the conserved cysteine through the conserved F or W. Fields, in order: D gene, J gene, V gene, clone size, CDR3 DNA, CDR3 protein. A D gene is named only where the DNA matches it firmly. Clone size, where shown, is once, few, many, or a class for clones that have expanded.

>TRBD2|TRBJ2-5|TRBV6-5|-
TGTGCCAGCAAAAACATGCGGGGGTTGTTAAAGACCCAGTACTTC
CASKNMRGLLKTQYF
>TRBD1|TRBJ1-2|TRBV28|-
TGTGCCAGCAGCTGGACAGGGGCGACAGCTAACTATGGCTACACCTTC
CASSWTGATANYGYTF
>-|TRBJ2-7|TRBV7-2|-
TGTGCCAGCAGCTTAGGACGGGCCTACGAGCAGTACTTC
CASSLGRAYEQYF
>-|TRBJ2-2|TRBV7-2|-
TGTGCCAGCAGCTTAACGGCGAACACCGGGGAGCTGTTTTTT
CASSLTANTGELFF
>-|TRBJ1-2|TRBV7-2|once
TGTGCCAGCAGCCCCGCAGGCCGGTTTGGCTACACCTTC
CASSPAGRFGYTF
>TRBD1|TRBJ2-5|TRBV6-1|-
TGTGCCAGCAGTGAGGACAGGGCCCAAGAGACCCAGTACTTC
CASSEDRAQETQYF
>-|TRBJ2-7|TRBV29-1|-
TGCAGCGTATCGACAGGAGTGACCTACGAGCAGTACTTC
CSVSTGVTYEQYF
>-|TRBJ1-3|TRBV5-1|-
TGCGCCAGCAGCGGGGGACTTGAGTTCCCTGGAAACACCATATATTTT
CASSGGLEFPGNTIYF
>TRBD2|TRBJ2-1|TRBV7-9|once
TGTGCCAGCAGCCTGAGGGTAGGACTAGCTAATGAGCAGTTCTTC
CASSLRVGLANEQFF
>TRBD2|TRBJ2-3|TRBV7-3|-
TGTGCCAGCAGCGAACTAGCGGGAGGCCACCTCACAGATACGCAGTATTTT
CASSELAGGHLTDTQYF